The 20 T cell receptor beta chains reported below all come from one sample, sequenced in a study of cytomegalovirus exposure and HLA in healthy donors. The PCR used 60 Vbeta and 13 Jbeta primers. Profiling relied on immunoSEQ multiplex PCR, and the TCRdb table lists in-frame clones only, not all of them. The sample has some 210,000 clones, more than 75% seen once. The source material was PBMCs. The receptors were gathered from a male donor in good health and CMV-seronegative.

In this sample, this clone turned up a few times. The gene calls are TRBV9 and TRBJ1-3, with TRBD1 as a possible D gene (6 bases). V was shortened by 0 bases and J by 11 bases, with 9 bases between the two germline ends. The CDR3 spans 12 residues. Germline-derived CDR1 and CDR2 are SGDLS and YYNGEE. For the CDR3, the DNA is TGTGCCAGCAGCGTAGGGGGGGGCCCCATATATTTT. Protein sequence: CASSVGGGPIYF. Full variable domain (remainder filled in from reference TRBV9 and TRBJ1-3): DSGVTQTPKHLITATGQRVTLRCSPRSGDLSVYWYQQSLDQGLQFLIQYYNGEERAKGNILERFSAQQFPDLHSELNLSSLELGDSALYFCASSVGGGPIYFGEGSWLTVV.

The chain employs TRBV11-2 and TRBJ2-5; 9 bases map to TRBD2. The CDR3 runs to 17 residues. CDR1 is SGHAT, CDR2 FQNNGV, per germline. The V and J ends lost 4 bases and 2 bases, in that order; junction bases with no gene match: 11. The CDR3 DNA sequence: TGTGCCAGCAGCTCTAAAGTTAGACTAGCGGTACAAGAGACCCAGTACTTC. It encodes CASSSKVRLAVQETQYF. The entire variable domain, with the rest obtained from reference TRBV11-2 and TRBJ2-5, is as follows: EAGVAQSPRYKIIEKRQSVAFWCNPISGHATLYWYQQILGQGPKLLIQFQNNGVVDDSQLPKDRFSAERLKGVDSTLKIQPAKLEDSAVYLCASSSKVRLAVQETQYFGPGTRLLVL.

This clone showed up just once. This chain joins TRBV6-6 and TRBJ2-1; a weak D match, TRBD2 (6 bases). The CDR3 sequence is 12 residues long. The V and J ends lost 8 bases and 10 bases respectively, with 15 bases between them. The germline V gene encodes CDR1 MNHNY and CDR2 SVGAGI (reference sequence). The CDR3 DNA is TGTGCCAGCGGGACTCCGAGTGAGGAGCAGTTCTTC. Translated, it gives CASGTPSEEQFF.

V usage is TRBV29-1 and J usage is TRBJ2-2; no firm D call. V was shortened by 5 bases and J by 4 bases, with 17 bases between the two germline ends. In germline, CDR1 is SQVTM, CDR2 ANQGSEA. This CDR3 is built from 15 residues. The CDR3 sequence is CSVQVRRPLTGELFF. In DNA, the CDR3 is TGCAGCGTTCAGGTGAGACGACCCCTCACCGGGGAGCTGTTTTTT.

This chain links TRBV7-6 with TRBJ2-5, with D possibly TRBD1 on 5 matching bases. This CDR3 region has 16 residues. The V end was cut by 0 bases, the J end by 5 bases, with 16 bases between. Per germline, CDR1 SGHVS and CDR2 FNYEAQ. CDR3 protein: CASSLAGALIGETQYF. In DNA form, the CDR3 reads TGTGCCAGCAGCTTAGCAGGGGCCCTGATAGGCGAGACCCAGTACTTC.

This chain links TRBV29-1 with TRBJ2-5; possibly TRBD1 for D (6 bases). The J call may be incorrect, as the DNA end agrees better with TRBJ2-7. Germline CDR1 SQVTM, CDR2 ANQGSEA. CDR3 length: 15 amino acids. Written as DNA, the CDR3 is TGCAGCGTTAGAACGACAGGTCAGGCGCGCTACGAGCAGTACTTC. As protein: CSVRTTGQARYEQYF.

This rearrangement joins TRBV18 to TRBJ1-3, with TRBD1 as a possible D gene (5 bases). Germline V gives CDR1 KGHSH, CDR2 LQKENI. Trimming pared 3 bases from V and 0 bases from J, leaving 6 bases between. CDR3 size: 14 residues. CDR3 nucleotide sequence: TGTGCCAGCTCACCCGACAGCTCTGGAAACACCATATATTTT. Translated: CASSPDSSGNTIYF.

The sample holds one count of this clone. Distinct nucleotide sequences in the sample also encode this CDR3. The chain carries TRBV4-1 and TRBJ2-3; the match to TRBD2 covers 9 bases. The length of the CDR3 is 15 residues. CDR1 MGHRA and CDR2 YSYEKL come from the germline V gene. Unmatched junction bases numbered 4, after V lost 3 bases and J lost 3 bases. CDR3 sequence (DNA): TGCGCCAGCAGCCACATAGCGGGAGCAACAGATACGCAGTATTTT. This translates into CASSHIAGATDTQYF.

This clone was recorded only once. The chain recombines TRBV11-3 with TRBJ2-3; tentatively, D is TRBD2 (6 bases). The length of the CDR3 is 15 residues. Trimming removed 1 base at V and 3 bases at J, with 11 bases between. Germline CDR1 is SGHNT and CDR2 is YENEEA. Here the CDR3 reads CASSLVAEGTDTQYF. The CDR3 DNA reads as TGTGCCAGCAGCTTAGTAGCGGAGGGGACAGATACGCAGTATTTT.

This chain's CDR3 is CASSLYASGSPGELFF. The CDR3 coding sequence is TGTGCCAGCAGCTTATACGCTAGCGGGAGCCCCGGGGAGCTGTTTTTT. The rearrangement uses TRBV7-9 and TRBJ2-2; 10 bases agree with TRBD2. Germline V lookup: CDR1 SEHNR, CDR2 FQNEAQ (reference sequence). The CDR3 is 16 amino acids. Trimming at V came to 2 bases and at J to 6 bases, leaving 6 bases not matched to a gene.

For the CDR3, the DNA is TGTGCCAGCAGTTACCTTAGCGGGAGCGTCAATGAGCAGTTCTTC. Translation gives CASSYLSGSVNEQFF. V and J are TRBV6-5 and TRBJ2-1, with 9 bases identical to TRBD2. The CDR3 spans 15 residues. Germline CDR1 reads MNHEY; CDR2 reads SVGAGI. J was trimmed by 6 bases and V by 2 bases; bases with no gene match: 5.

The chain carries TRBV9 and TRBJ2-5; 7 bases line up with TRBD1. The J call could be wrong; TRBJ2-7 is a better fit for the DNA end. CDR1 is SGDLS and CDR2 is YYNGEE in the germline V gene. The CDR3 sequence is 15 residues long. CDR3 in DNA: TGTGCCAGCAGCTTCCAGACAGGGACCTCCTACGAGCAGTACTTC. Residues: CASSFQTGTSYEQYF.

The rearrangement links TRBV4-1 to TRBJ1-6, with TRBD1 identical over 11 bases. V was clipped by 4 bases and J by 10 bases; unmatched bases: 6. The CDR3 runs 15 residues. Germline CDR1 MGHRA, CDR2 YSYEKL. The CDR3, as DNA: TGCGCCAGCAGCCCTGGACAGGGGGCATACTCACCCCTCCACTTT. Residues: CASSPGQGAYSPLHF.

The V gene is TRBV5-8, the J gene TRBJ2-7; no firm D call. In germline, CDR1 is SGHTS, CDR2 YDEGEE. The CDR3 spans 16 residues. Between the trimmed V and J ends, which lost 4 bases and 0 bases, there was a span of 17 bases. CDR3 sequence: CASSPGLAGTSYEQYF. The CDR3 bases are TGTGCCAGCAGCCCCGGATTGGCAGGTACCTCCTACGAGCAGTACTTC.

The V and J genes are TRBV7-3 and TRBJ2-2; TRBD2 aligns across 8 bases. The CDR3 loop spans 17 amino acids. In germline, CDR1 is SGHTA, CDR2 FQGTGA. After removal of 5 bases from V and 5 bases from J, the junction contained 13 bases not matched to a gene. CDR3 bases: TGTGCCAGCAGCCACGTAGGGCTAGCGGGTGGAACCGGGGAGCTGTTTTTT. Translating it yields CASSHVGLAGGTGELFF.

The chain employs TRBV2 and TRBJ2-7, with a tentative D call TRBD1 (5 bases). Trimming took off 2 bases at V and 0 bases at J, with 11 bases between the two ends. Per the germline V gene, CDR1 is SNHLY and CDR2 is FYNNEI. CDR3 length: 15 residues. The CDR3 DNA is TGTGCCAGCAGTGAAAAGGGGCCCCCCTCCTACGAGCAGTACTTC. Residues: CASSEKGPPSYEQYF.

The chain uses TRBV5-6 and TRBJ2-5; the D gene is possibly TRBD1 (6 bases). The J call may be mistaken, given a closer DNA end match to TRBJ2-7. The V gene's germline CDR1 is SGHDT and CDR2 YYEEEE. CDR3 length: 13 residues. CDR3 coding DNA: TGTGCCAGCAGCTCGCTACAGGGATACGAGCAGTACTTC. This gives the protein CASSSLQGYEQYF.

The chain couples TRBV6-6 to TRBJ2-7, with D possibly being TRBD1 (6 bases). Between the trimmed V and J ends, which lost 2 bases and 7 bases, there was a span of 15 bases. CDR3 length equals 14 residues. Germline V gene sequence: CDR1 MNHNY, CDR2 SVGAGI (reference sequence). CDR3 residues: CASSYLQGPSEQYF. In DNA, the CDR3 is TGTGCCAGCAGTTACCTGCAGGGGCCGTCGGAGCAGTACTTC.

The sample holds a few counts of this clone. V usage is TRBV10-1 and J usage is TRBJ2-7, with D perhaps matching TRBD2 (6 bases). Germline V gene sequence: CDR1 WNHNN, CDR2 SYGVQD (reference sequence). The CDR3 sequence is 14 residues long. V lost 6 bases to trimming and J lost 6 bases, with 18 bases between them. DNA for the CDR3: TGCGCCAGCAGCCCCTTGGGAACGGGAGTCGAGCAGTACTTC. Translation gives CASSPLGTGVEQYF.

The rearrangement joins TRBV19 to TRBJ2-7; 7 bases line up with TRBD2. V shed 5 bases and J 7 bases; nucleotides not matched to a gene: 14. CDR1 and CDR2 (germline): LNHDA, SQIVND (reference sequence). The CDR3 totals 15 residues. CDR3: CASSQSRGRYTEQYF. CDR3 nucleotides: TGTGCCAGTAGTCAAAGCCGCGGGAGATACACAGAGCAGTACTTC.